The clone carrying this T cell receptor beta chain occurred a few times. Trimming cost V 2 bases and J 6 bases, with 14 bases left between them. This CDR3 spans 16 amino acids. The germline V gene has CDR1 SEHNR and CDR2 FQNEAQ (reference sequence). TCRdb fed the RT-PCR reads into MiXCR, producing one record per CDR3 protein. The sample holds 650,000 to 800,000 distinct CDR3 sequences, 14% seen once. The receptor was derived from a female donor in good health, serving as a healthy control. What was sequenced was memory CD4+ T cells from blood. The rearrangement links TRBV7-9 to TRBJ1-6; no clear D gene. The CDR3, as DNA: TGTGCCAGCAGCTTACTCGACACCAGCCTTAATTCACCCCTCCACTTT. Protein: CASSLLDTSLNSPLHF.